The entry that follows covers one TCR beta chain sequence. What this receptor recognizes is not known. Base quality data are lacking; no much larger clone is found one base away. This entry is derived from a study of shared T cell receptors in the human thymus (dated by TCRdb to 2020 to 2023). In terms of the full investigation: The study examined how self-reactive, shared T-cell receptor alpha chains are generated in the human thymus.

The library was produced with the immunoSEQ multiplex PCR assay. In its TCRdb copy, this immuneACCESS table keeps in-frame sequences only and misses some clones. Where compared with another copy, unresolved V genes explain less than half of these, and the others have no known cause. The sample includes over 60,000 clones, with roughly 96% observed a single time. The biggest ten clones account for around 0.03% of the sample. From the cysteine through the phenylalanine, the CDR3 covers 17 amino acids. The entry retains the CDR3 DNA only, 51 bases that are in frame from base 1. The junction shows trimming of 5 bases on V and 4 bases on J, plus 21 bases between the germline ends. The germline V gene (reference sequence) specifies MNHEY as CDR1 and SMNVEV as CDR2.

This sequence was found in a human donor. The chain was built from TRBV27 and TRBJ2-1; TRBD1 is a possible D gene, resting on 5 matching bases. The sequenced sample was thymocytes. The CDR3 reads CASSLRSRFSGYNEQFF. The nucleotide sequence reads TGTGCCAGCAGTCTCAGATCCCGATTCTCAGGGTACAATGAGCAGTTCTTC.